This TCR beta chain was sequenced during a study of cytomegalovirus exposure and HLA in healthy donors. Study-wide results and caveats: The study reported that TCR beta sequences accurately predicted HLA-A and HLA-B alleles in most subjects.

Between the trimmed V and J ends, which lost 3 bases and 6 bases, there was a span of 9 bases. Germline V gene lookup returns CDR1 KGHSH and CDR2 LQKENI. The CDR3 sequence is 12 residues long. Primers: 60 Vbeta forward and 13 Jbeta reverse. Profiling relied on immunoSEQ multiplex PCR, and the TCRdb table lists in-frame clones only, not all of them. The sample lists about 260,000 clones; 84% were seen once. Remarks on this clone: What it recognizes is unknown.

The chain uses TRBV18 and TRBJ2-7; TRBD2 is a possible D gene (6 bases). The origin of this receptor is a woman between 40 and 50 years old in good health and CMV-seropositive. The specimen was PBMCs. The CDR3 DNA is TGTGCCAGCTCACCCGGAGGGACCGAGCAGTACTTC. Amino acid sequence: CASSPGGTEQYF.